Listed below are T cell receptor beta chains from one sample, sequenced in a study of T cells after yellow fever vaccination. TCRdb independently ran MiXCR on the 5' RACE reads; one entry per CDR3 protein. There are 610,000 or so distinct CDR3 sequences in the sample; about 12% occur only once, and 14% to 15% lies in the top ten. The starting material was PBMCs, obtained on the day of the yellow fever booster vaccination. The origin of the receptors is a man in his thirties or forties who received the YFV17D yellow fever vaccine. CDR3s include the opening cysteine and the closing phenylalanine or tryptophan. The D gene is left open where the match is weak. Only part of the rows carry a size: once, few, many, or a class if the clone is expanded.

cdr3_aa	cdr3_nt	d_call	clone_size	v_call	j_call
CAISESGTGGQPQHF	TGTGCCATCAGTGAGTCGGGGACAGGGGGTCAGCCCCAGCATTTT	TRBD1	few	TRBV10-3	TRBJ1-5
CASRPYNRETQYF	TGTGCCAGCAGACCCTACAACCGGGAGACCCAGTACTTC	.	few	TRBV28	TRBJ2-5
CASSYAGAGLAYEQYF	TGTGCCAGCAGTTACGCAGGGGCCGGACTCGCATACGAGCAGTACTTC	.	few	TRBV6-5	TRBJ2-7
CASSVGSGNEQFF	TGTGCCAGCAGCGTAGGGTCGGGCAATGAGCAGTTCTTC	.	many	TRBV9	TRBJ2-1
CASSLGQRAIYNEQFF	TGCGCCAGCAGCTTGGGTCAGCGGGCCATATACAATGAGCAGTTCTTC	.	.	TRBV5-1	TRBJ2-1
CSARAVLAGAFTDTQYF	TGCAGTGCCAGAGCTGTATTGGCAGGGGCGTTCACAGATACGCAGTATTTT	.	.	TRBV20-1	TRBJ2-3
CASKTGGAPQYF	TGTGCCAGCAAGACTGGGGGAGCTCCGCAGTATTTT	.	few	TRBV25-1	TRBJ2-3
CSAYRFGTDTQYF	TGCAGTGCGTACAGATTCGGCACAGATACGCAGTATTTT	.	.	TRBV20-1	TRBJ2-3
CASSRGGQNYEQYF	TGTGCCAGCTCACGAGGTGGCCAAAACTACGAGCAGTACTTC	.	.	TRBV18	TRBJ2-7
CASKKGGPLGEQYF	TGTGCCAGCAAGAAGGGGGGTCCTCTCGGCGAGCAGTACTTC	.	.	TRBV6-1	TRBJ2-7
CASSQDRIQRAYEQYF	TGCGCCAGCAGCCAAGACAGAATTCAGAGGGCCTACGAGCAGTACTTC	.	.	TRBV4-3	TRBJ2-7
CASIPGTGNHEQYF	TGTGCCAGCATTCCCGGGACAGGGAACCACGAGCAGTACTTC	TRBD1	.	TRBV28	TRBJ2-7
CASSPIKGAMNTEAFF	TGTGCCAGCTCACCTATAAAGGGGGCTATGAACACTGAAGCTTTCTTT	TRBD1	few	TRBV18	TRBJ1-1
CASRRAGGTGELFF	TGTGCCAGCAGGAGGGCGGGAGGCACCGGGGAGCTGTTTTTT	TRBD2	many	TRBV6-2/TRBV6-3	TRBJ2-2
CAISGQGTGYEKLFF	TGTGCCATCAGTGGACAGGGGACAGGGTATGAAAAACTGTTTTTT	TRBD1	few	TRBV10-3	TRBJ1-4
CASSYSGHYGYTF	TGTGCCAGCAGTTACTCAGGACACTATGGCTACACCTTC	.	few	TRBV6-5	TRBJ1-2
CASSLAGGLTYEQYF	TGTGCCAGCAGCCTAGCGGGAGGGCTGACCTACGAGCAGTACTTC	TRBD2	.	TRBV12-3/TRBV12-4	TRBJ2-7
CASSLGTGRRERQHF	TGTGCCAGCAGTTTAGGAACGGGGAGAAGAGAACGGCAGCATTTT	.	.	TRBV12-3/TRBV12-4	TRBJ1-5
CAISEGVQETQYF	TGTGCCATCAGTGAGGGAGTCCAGGAGACCCAGTACTTC	.	.	TRBV10-3	TRBJ2-5
CASSQAQTYEQYF	TGTGCCAGCAGCCAAGCCCAAACCTACGAGCAGTACTTC	.	.	TRBV4-2	TRBJ2-7
CAWSFNTGELFF	TGTGCCTGGAGTTTTAACACCGGGGAGCTGTTTTTT	.	few	TRBV30	TRBJ2-2
CATTYGTGWQETQYF	TGTGCCACAACCTACGGGACAGGGTGGCAAGAGACCCAGTACTTC	TRBD1	few	TRBV2	TRBJ2-5
CASSFAGGEGEQFF	TGTGCCAGCAGTTTTGCGGGAGGTGAAGGTGAGCAGTTCTTC	TRBD2	.	TRBV6-5	TRBJ2-1
CASGSGSPEQYF	TGTGCCAGCGGGAGCGGGAGTCCCGAGCAGTACTTC	TRBD2	.	TRBV7-2	TRBJ2-7
CSAHALRNTEAFF	TGCAGTGCCCACGCCCTACGGAACACTGAAGCTTTCTTT	.	.	TRBV20-1	TRBJ1-1
CSATLSGTSGYEQYF	TGCAGTGCGACCCTCTCCGGGACTAGCGGATACGAGCAGTACTTC	TRBD2	.	TRBV20-1	TRBJ2-7
CASSSPGGEQFF	TGTGCCAGCAGCTCCCCAGGGGGTGAGCAGTTCTTC	TRBD1	few	TRBV5-6	TRBJ2-1
CASNLADRMNQPQHF	TGTGCCAGCAACCTGGCGGACAGGATGAATCAGCCCCAGCATTTT	TRBD1	many	TRBV12-3/TRBV12-4	TRBJ1-5
CSLTGDLENEQFF	TGCAGTCTTACGGGAGACCTCGAAAATGAGCAGTTCTTC	.	few	TRBV20-1	TRBJ2-1
CASSVVTVPTDTQYF	TGTGCCAGCAGCGTAGTTACGGTCCCCACAGATACGCAGTATTTT	.	.	TRBV9	TRBJ2-3
CATTGFPYEQYF	TGTGCCACAACAGGGTTTCCCTACGAGCAGTACTTC	.	few	TRBV6-2/TRBV6-3	TRBJ2-7
CASSVGTGQQFF	TGTGCCAGTAGTGTTGGGACAGGACAGCAGTTCTTC	TRBD1	.	TRBV19	TRBJ2-1
CASRYSGQGAYEQYF	TGTGCCAGCCGATACTCGGGACAGGGCGCCTACGAGCAGTACTTC	TRBD1	.	TRBV7-8	TRBJ2-7
CSARPLQPTSTDTQYF	TGCAGTGCTCGTCCCCTCCAACCTACTAGCACAGATACGCAGTATTTT	.	.	TRBV20-1	TRBJ2-3
CASSVTGEQYF	TGTGCCAGCAGCGTAACAGGCGAGCAGTACTTC	.	few	TRBV7-8	TRBJ2-7
CASRTGGRYEQYF	TGTGCCAGCAGGACAGGGGGCCGGTACGAGCAGTACTTC	TRBD1	few	TRBV28	TRBJ2-7
CASSQPSLQETQYF	TGCGCCAGCAGCCAACCTAGCCTCCAAGAGACCCAGTACTTC	.	few	TRBV5-1	TRBJ2-5
CASSADTNTEAFF	TGTGCCAGCAGCGCCGACACTAACACTGAAGCTTTCTTT	.	few	TRBV7-6	TRBJ1-1
CASSLWTGETQPQHF	TGTGCCAGCAGCTTGTGGACAGGGGAGACACAGCCCCAGCATTTT	TRBD1	.	TRBV7-2	TRBJ1-5
CASSQGTVHEQYF	TGTGCCAGCAGCCAAGGGACAGTCCACGAGCAGTACTTC	TRBD1	.	TRBV6-1	TRBJ2-7
CASSFLGETEAFF	TGTGCCAGCAGTTTTCTAGGGGAGACTGAAGCTTTCTTT	.	.	TRBV27	TRBJ1-1
CATSRGAGQGSYQQYF	TGTGCCACCAGCAGAGGGGCGGGGCAGGGGTCATATCAGCAGTACTTC	.	few	TRBV15	TRBJ2-7
CASSLAMGPPTSYEQYF	TGCGCCAGCAGCTTAGCTATGGGACCTCCGACGTCCTACGAGCAGTACTTC	.	few	TRBV5-1	TRBJ2-7
CSARLGAPETQYF	TGCAGTGCTAGATTGGGGGCCCCGGAGACCCAGTACTTC	.	few	TRBV20-1	TRBJ2-5
CASSLLAGVLVEQFF	TGTGCCAGCAGCCTCTTAGCGGGAGTTTTGGTTGAGCAGTTCTTC	TRBD2	.	TRBV14	TRBJ2-1